A selection of T cell receptor beta chains follows, all from one sample in a study of blood T cell repertoires in COVID-19. Sequenced by immunoSEQ multiplex PCR; TCRdb stores in-frame clones only, minus some. This table has 75,000 to 95,000 clones, around 81% appearing once. The specimen was peripheral blood. These receptors were collected from a man in his sixties with acute or convalescent COVID-19. Each CDR3 is given with its conserved first and last residue. The D gene is left open where the match is weak. Rows give clone size only sometimes, using once, few, many, or a class for an expanded clone.

D gene	V gene	CDR3 length	J gene	clone size	CDR3 DNA	CDR3 protein
TRBD1	TRBV30	14	TRBJ1-5	NA	TGTGCCTGGGGGGGACAGGGGCGCAATCAGCCCCAGCATTTT	CAWGGQGRNQPQHF
NA	TRBV12-3/TRBV12-4	13	TRBJ1-1	NA	TGTGCCAGCAGTCTGGGCCCGAACACTGAAGCTTTCTTT	CASSLGPNTEAFF
NA	TRBV5-6	16	TRBJ1-1	NA	TGTGCCAGCAGCTTGGAGGGGATAGGGGGAATGACTGAAGCTTTCTTT	CASSLEGIGGMTEAFF
TRBD1	TRBV4-1	14	TRBJ1-2	many	TGCGCCAGCAGCCAAGATGGGACAGAAAATTACTACACCTTC	CASSQDGTENYYTF
TRBD1	TRBV4-2	16	TRBJ2-5	NA	TGTGCCAGCAGCCCCCAAAGACAGGGAATCGGGGAGACCCAGTACTTC	CASSPQRQGIGETQYF
TRBD1	TRBV7-3	18	TRBJ2-3	once	TGTGCCAGCAGCCAAGGGACAGGGGGCGGCGGTTTTACAGATACGCAGTATTTT	CASSQGTGGGGFTDTQYF
NA	TRBV11-2	16	TRBJ1-5	NA	TGTGCCAGCAGTAATGGGGGGGCTGTTAGCAATCAGCCCCAGCATTTT	CASSNGGAVSNQPQHF
NA	TRBV2	13	TRBJ2-4	NA	TGTGCCAGCAGTGACAGTGAGGCAAACATTCAGTACTTC	CASSDSEANIQYF
NA	TRBV5-4	16	TRBJ1-1	NA	TGTGCCAGCAGCTACTACCACAGGGCTCGGAACACTGAAGCTTTCTTT	CASSYYHRARNTEAFF
NA	TRBV6-5	14	TRBJ2-2	NA	TGTGCCAGCAAAAACCCGACAGTAACCGGGGAGCTGTTTTTT	CASKNPTVTGELFF